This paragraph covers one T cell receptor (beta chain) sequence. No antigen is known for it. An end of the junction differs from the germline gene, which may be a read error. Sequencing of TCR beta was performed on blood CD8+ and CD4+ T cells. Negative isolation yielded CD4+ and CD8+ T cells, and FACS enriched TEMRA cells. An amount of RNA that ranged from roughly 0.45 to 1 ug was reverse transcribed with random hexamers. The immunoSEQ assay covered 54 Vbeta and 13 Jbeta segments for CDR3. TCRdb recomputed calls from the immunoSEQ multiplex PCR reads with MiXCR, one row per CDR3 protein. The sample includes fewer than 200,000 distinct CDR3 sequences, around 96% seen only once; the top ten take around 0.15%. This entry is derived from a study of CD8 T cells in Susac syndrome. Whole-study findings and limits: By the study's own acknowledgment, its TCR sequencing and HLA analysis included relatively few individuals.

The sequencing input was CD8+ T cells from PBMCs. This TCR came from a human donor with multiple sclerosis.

The CDR3 loop is CSGEGGSETQYF. The CDR3 coding sequence is TGCAGCGGTGAAGGCGGGAGCGAGACCCAGTACTTC. V gene TRBV29-1 combines with J gene TRBJ2-5; TRBD2 matches 7 bases. Germline CDR1 SQVTM, CDR2 ANQGSEA. This CDR3 region has 12 residues.